The entry that follows covers one T cell receptor beta chain sequence. What this receptor recognizes is not known. Base quality data are lacking; no much larger clone is found one base away. TCRbeta CDR3 regions were amplified from genomic DNA by means of the immunoSEQ Assay, a bias-controlled multiplex PCR. From the authors' description of their analysis: Nucleated cell counts per sample were estimated from amplification of reference gene primers within the assay. To quantify the absolute abundance of each unique TCRbeta CDR3 rearrangement, sequence reads were collapsed and filtered. Productive Simpson clonality was computed per sample as the square root of Simpson's diversity index over productive rearrangements. TCRdb took this table from immuneACCESS and kept in-frame rearrangements with V and J called. Such tables lack part of the clones; where checked against another copy, unresolved V genes explain under half of the gap, and the rest is unexplained. V and J calls and clone size follow that table, whereas D and trimming were derived from the DNA. In this sample the table shows 200,000 to 250,000 clones, around 84% of which occur a single time. The biggest ten clones account for around 3.3% of the sample.

These data come from a study of blood T cell repertoires in COVID-19 (dated by TCRdb to the early 2020s). With regard to the full study: Samples covering the acute and convalescent phases of COVID-19 were provided by collaborators in the United States, Italy and Spain. The prospective study material was composed of cDNA or gDNA derived from T cells, B-cell-depleted T cells, or PBMCs. Subjects who had been exposed to COVID-19, were actively infected with it, or had recovered from it provided the deeply sampled blood TCRbeta repertoires that made up the dataset. The repertoires were released in a freely available public database meant as a resource for research on the immune response to SARS-CoV-2. Samples were obtained from the ongoing ImmuneRACE study (first 160 participants) and from 1,000 to 1,500 subjects provided by 6 global collaborators. The sample metadata nearly always contained a de-identified subject ID, COVID-19 status, age in years and sex. Where available, HLA class I and class II types were obtained from metadata supplied by the sample provider rather than from assay-based typing. What the research found in general, with its limitations: The quantity of clinical and demographic metadata differed by source and by participant and was supplied without curation.

The CDR3, cysteine through phenylalanine, is 14 amino acids long. The read is trimmed to its CDR3 DNA, 42 bases read in frame from base 1. Clipping removes 5 bases from V and 5 bases from J, with 2 as the unmatched junction base count. CDR1 and CDR2 are read off the germline V gene (reference sequence) as PRHDT and FYEKMQ. Whole blood was collected in K2EDTA tubes by collaborating institutions according to the institutions' own protocols. For TCRbeta analysis, collaborator samples were shipped as frozen whole blood, as isolated PBMCs, or as DNA extracted from either sample type. The clonotype originates from a woman aged 18-29 years with acute or convalescent COVID-19. The material sequenced was peripheral blood. The rearranged chain carries TRBV13 and TRBJ2-3, with 12 bases in between that match TRBD2. The nucleotide sequence is TGTGCCAGCAGCCCGGGACTAGCGGGAGATACGCAGTATTTT. This codes for CASSPGLAGDTQYF.